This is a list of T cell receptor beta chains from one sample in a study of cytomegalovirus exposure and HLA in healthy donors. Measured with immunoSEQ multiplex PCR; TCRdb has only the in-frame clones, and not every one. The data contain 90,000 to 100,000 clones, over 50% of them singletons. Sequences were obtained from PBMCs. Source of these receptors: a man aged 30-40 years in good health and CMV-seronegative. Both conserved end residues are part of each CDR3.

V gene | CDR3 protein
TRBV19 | CASSIPSGGTDTQYF
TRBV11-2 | CASSQQWSSGNTIYF
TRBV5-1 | CASSLAPGLAGRVSYEQYF
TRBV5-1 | CASRSRGDYGYTF
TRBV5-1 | CASRAGDRSYGYTF
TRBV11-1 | CASSRDRAPYEQYF
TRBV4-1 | CASSPGQLNTEAFF
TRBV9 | CASSRLAGGPETQYF
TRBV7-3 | CASSAGTGSYEQYF
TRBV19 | CASSIGEAQYF
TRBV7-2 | CASSLASSYEQYF
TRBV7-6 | CASSFLGTGFYTF
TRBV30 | CAWSVGAVALLHEQYF
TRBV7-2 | CASSSPGQALKPQHF
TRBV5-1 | CASSFGQEYYEQYF
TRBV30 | CAWSPGGVTGNTIYF
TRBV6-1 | CASSDRQTNEKLFF
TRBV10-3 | CAISEGTGAISYEQYF
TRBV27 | CASSASGGPRLSNQPQHF
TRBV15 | CATSREFRTEAFF
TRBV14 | CASSYRTGSEAFF
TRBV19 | CASSASRAGELFF
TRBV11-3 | CASSLDGSNSGNTIYF
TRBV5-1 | CASSETPGNQPQHF
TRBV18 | CASALAGGPPYEQYF
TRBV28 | CASSFYPTSGRRTGELFF
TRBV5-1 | CASSLDLSPREQYF
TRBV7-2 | CASSSGSGANVLTF
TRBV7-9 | CSSRPGLAGQTRYQETQYF
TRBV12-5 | CASGLGLRGLADYNEQFF
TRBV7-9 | CASSPSADTQYF
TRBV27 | CAGSLSGRTSGRKTDTQYF
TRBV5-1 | CASSLVPDTMNTEAFF
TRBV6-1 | CASSDGAGGYEQYF
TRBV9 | CASSVTSGGAHEQFF
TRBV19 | CASSAQGRALYEQYF
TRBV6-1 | CASSEVRGGPWLEETQYF
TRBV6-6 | CASSYPRDNIYTF
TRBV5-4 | CASSLDIGEETQYF
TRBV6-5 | CASSYSSLYSGNTIYF
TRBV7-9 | CSSSLGGYSAGNTIYF
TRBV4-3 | CASSLGGGGAPVVQFF
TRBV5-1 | CASSSGLAGTDTQYF
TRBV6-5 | CASGQGPYGYTF
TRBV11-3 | CASSLTGNEQFF
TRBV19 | CASSLPGSKGFNEQFF
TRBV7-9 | CASSRGGGNQPQHF
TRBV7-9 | CSSSSTRTGQTNEKLFF
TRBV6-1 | CASSVLGLAKNIQYF
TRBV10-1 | CASSGLGQGFYEQYF
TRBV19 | CASSIGNALQETQYF
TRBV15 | CATSRGQGTLDTEAFF
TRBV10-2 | CASGDISYNEQFF
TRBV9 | CASTGHSGDTQYF
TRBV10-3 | CAISETLLAGISSTDTQYF
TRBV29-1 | CSALAISNTGELFF
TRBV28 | CASSFLLLSGDYNEQFF
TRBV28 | CASSLAGETYEQYF